The TCR beta chain described here comes from a study of CD4 T cells in relation to SARS-CoV-2 and coronaviruses. Study summary: Convalescent donors were aged about 21 to 75, with median roughly 40 years. A couple of subjects were Hispanic; patients were fewer than ten males and a few females. The restricting HLA molecule for shared crossreactive spike epitopes was mapped.

J was trimmed by 2 bases and V by 3 bases; bases with no gene match: 6. This CDR3 contains 16 residues. In germline, CDR1 is DFQATT, CDR2 SNEGSKA (reference sequence). A note on this clone: Antigen specificity is unknown.

Study conclusions and caveats: Pre-pandemic and post-infection samples never came from the same donor.

Clones were sequenced by immunoSEQ multiplex PCR, and TCRdb holds only the in-frame ones, with some missing. The table includes 35,000 to 40,000 clones, roughly 88% detected once. The receptor's source is an adult with COVID-19. The sequencing input was memory CD4+ T cells from PBMCs. The chain is built from TRBV20-1 and TRBJ2-1, with 11 bases fitting TRBD2. The CDR3 region has the DNA TGCAGTGCTAGTGGGGGTAGCGGGGGGGCCTACAATGAGCAGTTCTTC. Its protein product is CSASGGSGGAYNEQFF.